The 13 T cell receptor beta chains in this list originate from one sample, sequenced in a study of post-analysis software for immune sequencing data. Study conclusions and caveats: Five or six TRBV segments, TRBV5-6, TRBV5-1 and TRBV20-1 among them, were found more frequent in patients than controls.

For these TCRs, the target antigens are not known. Tagging with unique molecular identifiers was a feature of the TCR beta cDNA libraries. TCRdb used MiXCR to reprocess the PCR reads, holding one entry per CDR3 protein. Among some 500,000 distinct CDR3 sequences listed, over 35% were seen once. The sequenced sample was blood. Receptor source: a girl aged 5-17 years with multiple sclerosis.

The J gene is TRBJ2-3, the V gene TRBV6-1; 10 nucleotides line up with TRBD2. The V gene's germline CDR1 is MNHNS and CDR2 SASEGT. After removal of 9 bases from V and 5 bases from J, the junction contained 5 bases not matched to a gene. This CDR3 has 13 amino acids. The DNA for the CDR3 is TGTGCCAGTACCGGGACTAGCGTAGATACGCAGTATTTT. Translated: CASTGTSVDTQYF.

This clonotype has only a few counts. The chain links TRBV6-1 to TRBJ2-3, with 9 bases that match TRBD1. This CDR3 contains 18 residues. J was trimmed by 4 bases and V by 7 bases; bases with no gene match: 18. CDR1 is MNHNS, CDR2 SASEGT, per germline. The CDR3 protein is CASKRKDRGFYEADTQYF. Written as DNA, the CDR3 is TGTGCCAGCAAGAGGAAGGACAGGGGCTTCTATGAGGCAGATACGCAGTATTTT.

V is TRBV11-2 and J is TRBJ1-2; TRBD1 might be the D (6 bases). The CDR3 loop spans 15 amino acids. Germline loops: CDR1 SGHAT, CDR2 FQNNGV. V lost 5 bases, J lost 6 bases, and 19 bases lay in between. This CDR3 is CASSLLPGGSHGYTF. The CDR3 DNA reads as TGTGCCAGCAGCCTCCTCCCGGGGGGCTCTCATGGCTACACCTTC. The full variable domain, rest sourced from reference TRBV11-2 and TRBJ1-2, is EAGVAQSPRYKIIEKRQSVAFWCNPISGHATLYWYQQILGQGPKLLIQFQNNGVVDDSQLPKDRFSAERLKGVDSTLKIQPAKLEDSAVYLCASSLLPGGSHGYTFGSGTRLTVV.

The chain couples TRBV24-1 to TRBJ2-3; 8 bases are a match to TRBD1. Germline loops: CDR1 KGHDR, CDR2 SFDVKD. The CDR3 extends over 17 amino acids. V was clipped by 0 bases and J by 2 bases; unmatched bases: 6. The DNA of the CDR3 is TGTGCCACCAGTGATTTGGGGACAGGTTTTCACACAGATACGCAGTATTTT. Amino acids: CATSDLGTGFHTDTQYF.

At least ten counts were recorded for this clonotype. V gene TRBV29-1 combines with J gene TRBJ2-3, with a weak D call TRBD2 (6 bases). The V end lost 8 bases, the J end lost 2 bases, and 14 bases lay between the germline ends. CDR1 SQVTM and CDR2 ANQGSEA come from the germline V gene. There are 13 residues in the CDR3. CDR3 loop: CSLKEGNTDTQYF. As DNA, the CDR3 is TGCAGCCTCAAGGAGGGGAACACAGATACGCAGTATTTT.

The CDR3 loop is CASSSGLDSASSPLHF. The CDR3 DNA reads TGTGCCAGCAGTTCGGGACTGGATTCGGCTAGTTCACCCCTCCACTTT. The V and J genes are TRBV27 and TRBJ1-6, with D possibly matching TRBD1 (5 bases). Trimming removed 4 bases at V and 9 bases at J, with 19 bases between. Germline assignment: CDR1 MNHEY and CDR2 SMNVEV (reference sequence). The CDR3 extends over 16 amino acids.

The chain links TRBV7-3 to TRBJ2-3; 11 nucleotides align to TRBD2. Per germline, CDR1 SGHTA and CDR2 FQGTGA. Trimming cost V 5 bases and J 8 bases; bases outside gene matches: 9. This CDR3 spans 15 amino acids. The CDR3 region has the DNA TGTGCCAGCAGCCTCGATACTCTAGCGGGGGGTACGCAGTATTTT. Translation gives CASSLDTLAGGTQYF.

This clonotype occurred a few times. This chain uses TRBV7-2 with TRBJ1-2; D uncertain. The CDR3 covers 15 residues. Trimming cost V 2 bases and J 2 bases, with 12 bases left between them. CDR1 and CDR2 (germline): SGHTA, FQGNSA. CDR3 nucleotides: TGTGCCAGCAGCTTAAGGCCTCGTCAGAACTATGGCTACACCTTC. It codes for CASSLRPRQNYGYTF.

This chain connects TRBV5-1 to TRBJ2-3, with 11 positions matching TRBD1. CDR3 length: 15 residues. Losses at the gene ends were 5 bases for V and 4 bases for J; bases not matched to a gene: 6. CDR1 is SGHRS, CDR2 YFSETQ, per germline. CDR3 sequence (DNA): TGCGCCAGCAGTTATGGACAGGGGGCGTCAGATACGCAGTATTTT. Translation: CASSYGQGASDTQYF.

This chain uses TRBV11-2 with TRBJ1-6; no firm D call. V lost 0 bases and J lost 7, with 10 bases in between. Germline lookup yields CDR1 SGHAT and CDR2 FQNNGV. There are 15 residues in the CDR3. The CDR3 sequence: CASSLDLVGNSPLHF. CDR3 DNA: TGTGCCAGCAGCTTAGATCTAGTAGGGAATTCACCCCTCCACTTT. Using reference TRBV11-2 and TRBJ1-6 for the parts outside the CDR3, the full variable domain is EAGVAQSPRYKIIEKRQSVAFWCNPISGHATLYWYQQILGQGPKLLIQFQNNGVVDDSQLPKDRFSAERLKGVDSTLKIQPAKLEDSAVYLCASSLDLVGNSPLHFGNGTRLTVT.

The V and J genes are TRBV7-2 and TRBJ2-5; D is undetermined. The DNA end favors TRBJ2-7, so the J call may be wrong. CDR3 size: 15 residues. CDR1 and CDR2 (germline): SGHTA, FQGNSA. The DNA for the CDR3 is TGTGCCAGCAGCCTTCACTTGTCAGTGGGATACGAGCAGTACTTC. Translation gives CASSLHLSVGYEQYF.

The chain combines TRBV5-1 with TRBJ2-5, with D possibly being TRBD1 (6 bases). Germline loops: CDR1 SGHRS, CDR2 YFSETQ. V was cut by 2 bases and J by 4 bases, with 15 bases left in between. The CDR3 runs to 15 residues. CDR3 residues: CASSFYTGLSETQYF. Written as DNA, the CDR3 is TGCGCCAGCAGCTTTTACACAGGGCTATCAGAGACCCAGTACTTC.

The V call is TRBV4-3, the J call TRBJ1-1; D call uncertain. V was clipped by 1 base and J by 2 bases, with 8 bases between them. The germline V gene has CDR1 LGHNA and CDR2 YSLEER. The CDR3 extends over 14 amino acids. The CDR3 region is CASSQATLNTEAFF. The CDR3 DNA reads TGCGCCAGCAGCCAAGCGACGTTAAACACTGAAGCTTTCTTT.